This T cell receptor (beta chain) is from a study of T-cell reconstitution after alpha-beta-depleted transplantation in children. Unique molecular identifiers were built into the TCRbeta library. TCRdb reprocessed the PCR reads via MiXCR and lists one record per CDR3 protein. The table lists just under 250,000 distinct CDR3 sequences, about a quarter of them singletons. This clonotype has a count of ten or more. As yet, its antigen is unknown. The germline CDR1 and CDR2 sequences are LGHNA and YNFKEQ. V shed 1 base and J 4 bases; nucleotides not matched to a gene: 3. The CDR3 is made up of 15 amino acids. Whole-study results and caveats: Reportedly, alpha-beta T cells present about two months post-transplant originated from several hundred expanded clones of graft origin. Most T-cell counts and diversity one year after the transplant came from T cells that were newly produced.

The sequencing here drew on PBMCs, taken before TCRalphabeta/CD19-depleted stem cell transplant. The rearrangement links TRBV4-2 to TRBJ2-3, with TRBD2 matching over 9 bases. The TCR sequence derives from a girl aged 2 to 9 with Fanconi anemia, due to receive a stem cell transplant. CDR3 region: CASSQGGGDADTQYF. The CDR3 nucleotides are TGTGCCAGCAGCCAAGGCGGGGGGGATGCAGATACGCAGTATTTT.